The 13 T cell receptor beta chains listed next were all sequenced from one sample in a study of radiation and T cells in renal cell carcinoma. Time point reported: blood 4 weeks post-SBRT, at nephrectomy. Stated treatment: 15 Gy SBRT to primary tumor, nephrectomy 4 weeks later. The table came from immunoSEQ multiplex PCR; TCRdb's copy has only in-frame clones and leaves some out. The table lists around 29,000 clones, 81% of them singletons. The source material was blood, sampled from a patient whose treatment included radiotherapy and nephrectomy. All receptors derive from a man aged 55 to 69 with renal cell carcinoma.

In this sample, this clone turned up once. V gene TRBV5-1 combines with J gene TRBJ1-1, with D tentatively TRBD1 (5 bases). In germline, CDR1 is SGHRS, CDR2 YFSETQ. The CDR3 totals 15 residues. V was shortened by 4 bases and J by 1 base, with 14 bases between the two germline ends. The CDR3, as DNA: TGCGCCAGCAGCCCAGAGGGACGGAAGAACACTGAAGCTTTCTTT. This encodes CASSPEGRKNTEAFF.

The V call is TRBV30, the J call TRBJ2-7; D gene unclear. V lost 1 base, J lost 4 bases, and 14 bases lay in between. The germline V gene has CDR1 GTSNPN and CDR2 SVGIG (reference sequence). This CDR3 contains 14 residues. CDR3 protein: CAWSAEVGRYEQYF. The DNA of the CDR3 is TGTGCCTGGAGTGCAGAGGTCGGAAGGTACGAGCAGTACTTC. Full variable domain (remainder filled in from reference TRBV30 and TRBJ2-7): SQTIHQWPATLVQPVGSPLSLECTVEGTSNPNLYWYRQAAGRGLQLLFYSVGIGQISSEVPQNLSASRPQDRQFILSSKKLLLSDSGFYLCAWSAEVGRYEQYFGPGTRLTVT.

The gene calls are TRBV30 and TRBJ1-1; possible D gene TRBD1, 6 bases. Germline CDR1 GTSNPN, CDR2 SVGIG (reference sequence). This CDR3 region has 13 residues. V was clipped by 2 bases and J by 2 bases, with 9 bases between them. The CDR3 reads CAWSRGGNTEAFF. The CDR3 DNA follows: TGTGCCTGGAGTAGGGGGGGAAACACTGAAGCTTTCTTT.

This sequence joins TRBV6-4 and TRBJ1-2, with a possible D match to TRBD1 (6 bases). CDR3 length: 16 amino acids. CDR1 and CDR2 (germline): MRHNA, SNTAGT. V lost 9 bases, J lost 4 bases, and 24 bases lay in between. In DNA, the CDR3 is TGTGCCAGTTCCGGGGGCTTAGTGCTATCGAGCTATGGCTACACCTTC. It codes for CASSGGLVLSSYGYTF.

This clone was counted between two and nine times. The CDR3 loop reads CASSLALGHREAFF. The CDR3 bases are TGTGCCAGCAGCTTAGCGCTCGGGCACAGAGAAGCTTTCTTT. The J gene is TRBJ1-1, the V gene TRBV7-9; no clear D. The CDR3 loop spans 14 amino acids. Germline V gene sequence: CDR1 SEHNR, CDR2 FQNEAQ (reference sequence). The V and J ends lost 0 bases and 8 bases respectively, with 13 bases between them.

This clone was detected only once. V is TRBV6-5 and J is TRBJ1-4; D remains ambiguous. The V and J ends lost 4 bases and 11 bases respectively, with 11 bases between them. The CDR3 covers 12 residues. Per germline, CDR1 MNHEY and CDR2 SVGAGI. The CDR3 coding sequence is TGTGCCAGCAGTTCCGACTGGGGTAAACTGTTTTTT. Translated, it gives CASSSDWGKLFF.

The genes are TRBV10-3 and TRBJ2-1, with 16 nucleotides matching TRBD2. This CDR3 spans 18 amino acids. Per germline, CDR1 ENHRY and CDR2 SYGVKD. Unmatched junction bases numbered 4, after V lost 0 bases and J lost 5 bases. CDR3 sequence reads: CAISESGLAGGSDNEQFF. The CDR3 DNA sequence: TGTGCCATCAGTGAGTCGGGACTAGCGGGAGGGTCTGACAATGAGCAGTTCTTC.

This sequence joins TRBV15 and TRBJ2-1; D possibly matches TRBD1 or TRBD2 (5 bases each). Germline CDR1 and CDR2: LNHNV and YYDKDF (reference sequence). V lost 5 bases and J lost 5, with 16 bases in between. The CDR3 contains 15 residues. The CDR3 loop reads CATSALKRDHNEQFF. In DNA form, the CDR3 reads TGTGCCACCAGCGCCCTAAAAAGGGACCACAATGAGCAGTTCTTC.

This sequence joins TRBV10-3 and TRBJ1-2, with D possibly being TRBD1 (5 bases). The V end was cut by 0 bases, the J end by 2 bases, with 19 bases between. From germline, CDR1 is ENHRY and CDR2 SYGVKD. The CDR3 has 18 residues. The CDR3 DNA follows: TGTGCCATCAGTGAGTCGAGTCCCGGGACCATCATCAACTATGGCTACACCTTC. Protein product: CAISESSPGTIINYGYTF.

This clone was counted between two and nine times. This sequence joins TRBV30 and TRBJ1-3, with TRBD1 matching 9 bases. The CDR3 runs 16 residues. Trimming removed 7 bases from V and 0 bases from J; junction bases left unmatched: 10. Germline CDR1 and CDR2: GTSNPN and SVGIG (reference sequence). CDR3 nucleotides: TGTGCCTTAGCGAGGGACAGGGCTCTCTCTGGAAACACCATATATTTT. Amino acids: CALARDRALSGNTIYF.

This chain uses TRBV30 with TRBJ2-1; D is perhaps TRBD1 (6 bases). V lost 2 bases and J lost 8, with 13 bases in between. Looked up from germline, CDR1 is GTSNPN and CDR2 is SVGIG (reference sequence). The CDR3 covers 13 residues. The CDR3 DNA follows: TGTGCCTGGAGTTATACAGGGCGCGATGAGCAGTTCTTC. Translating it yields CAWSYTGRDEQFF. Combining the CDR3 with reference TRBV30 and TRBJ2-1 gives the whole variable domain SQTIHQWPATLVQPVGSPLSLECTVEGTSNPNLYWYRQAAGRGLQLLFYSVGIGQISSEVPQNLSASRPQDRQFILSSKKLLLSDSGFYLCAWSYTGRDEQFFGPGTRLTVL.

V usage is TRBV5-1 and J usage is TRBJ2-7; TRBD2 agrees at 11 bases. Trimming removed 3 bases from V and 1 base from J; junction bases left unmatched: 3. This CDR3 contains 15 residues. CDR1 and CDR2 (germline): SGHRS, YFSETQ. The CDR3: CASSWGLAESYEQYF. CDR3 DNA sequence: TGCGCCAGCAGCTGGGGACTAGCGGAATCCTACGAGCAGTACTTC.

In DNA form, the CDR3 reads TGCAGCGTTGCTGGGGGGACATGGGATCAGCCCCAGCATTTT. Translated, it gives CSVAGGTWDQPQHF. V gene TRBV29-1 combines with J gene TRBJ1-5; D possibly corresponds to TRBD1 (6 bases). The germline V gene encodes CDR1 SQVTM and CDR2 ANQGSEA. This CDR3 has 14 residues. V gave up 4 bases and J gave up 5 bases, with 15 bases separating them.